This TCR beta chain was sequenced during a study of long-term antiretroviral therapy in people with HIV. Study information: The earliest samples predate the 2015 immediate-ART recommendation by about a decade.

Germline values: CDR1 SGHAT, CDR2 FQNNGV. CDR3 length equals 17 residues. J gave up 3 bases and V 5 bases, and 11 bases lay outside the gene matches. Study-level points and caveats: Before ART, certain clones expanded, and these dominated the repertoire at all time points.

Notes on this clone: Its antigen is currently unknown.

United States facilities provided treatment to all participants with HIV. The immunoSEQ assay was v3.0, run at survey level. Each sample aimed for roughly 40,000-55,000 sequenced T-cell genomes. Profiled with immunoSEQ multiplex PCR; TCRdb holds only in-frame clones, not every one. Here the sample spans around 20,000 clones, roughly 80% being singletons. This receptor was identified in a woman aged 18 to 35 with HIV. The chain joins TRBV11-2 to TRBJ2-2, with 8 bases fitting TRBD2. Sequenced here: unsorted PBMCs, sampled 0.6 years after starting antiretroviral therapy. Here the CDR3 DNA reads TGTGCCAGCAGCCGCACCGGGCGGGGGGCCGACACCGGGGAGCTGTTTTTT. This sequence encodes CASSRTGRGADTGELFF.